This T cell receptor (beta chain) derives from a study of circulating and synovial CD4+ cells in juvenile arthritis. Findings and limits, study-wide: Deeper sequencing increased measured overlap with synovial clonotypes.

CDR1 SGHNT and CDR2 YYREEE come from the germline V gene (reference sequence). V shed 4 bases, J shed 0 bases, and the junction held 5 bases outside the gene matches. The length of the CDR3 is 16 residues. Using immunoSEQ multiplex PCR, the repertoire was profiled, and TCRdb retains in-frame clones only, with some absent. This table holds around 16,000 clones, around nine tenths found once. Concerning this clone: What it binds is not known.

The sequence was collected from a human donor with juvenile idiopathic arthritis. This rearrangement joins TRBV5-4 to TRBJ2-5; 11 nucleotides line up with TRBD2. The source material was CD4+ T cells from blood. The chain's CDR3 is CASSPASGGYQETQYF. The CDR3 coding sequence is TGTGCCAGCAGCCCGGCTAGCGGGGGGTACCAAGAGACCCAGTACTTC.